Listed below are T cell receptor beta chains from one sample, sequenced in a study of vaccination and CD4 T cells after COVID-19. The antigens of these receptors remain unknown. TCRdb called the PCR reads again in MiXCR, with one record for every CDR3 protein. The data show over 8,000 distinct CDR3 sequences, 25% to 35% seen once. Sequenced material: CD4+ T cells from blood, cultured in vitro. The receptors were gathered from a human donor in good health. Each CDR3 is given with its conserved first and last residue. Each record gives: V gene, J gene, clone size, D gene, CDR3 DNA, CDR3 protein. The D gene is left open where the match is weak. Clone size is shown for a subset of rows, as once, few, many or a class of expanded clone.

V: TRBV4-3
J: TRBJ2-6
size: once
D: -
DNA: TGCGCCAGCAGCCAAGATGAGGGAACCGGGGCCAACGTCCTGACTTTC
CDR3: CASSQDEGTGANVLTF

V: TRBV27
J: TRBJ2-1
size: -
D: -
DNA: TGTGCCAGCAGTTTGTTGCTAGCGCTTAACAATGAGCAGTTCTTC
CDR3: CASSLLLALNNEQFF

V: TRBV6-1
J: TRBJ1-2
size: medium-sized
D: -
DNA: TGTGCTTCGCGGACTTTAGGGTCACACTATGGCTACACCTTC
CDR3: CASRTLGSHYGYTF

V: TRBV2
J: TRBJ2-1
size: few
D: -
DNA: TGTGCCAGCAGGGGTCCCGGGACCCCGTACAATGAGCAGTTCTTC
CDR3: CASRGPGTPYNEQFF

V: TRBV18
J: TRBJ1-2
size: -
D: TRBD1
DNA: TGTGCCAGCTCACCACGCCCGCGGGACAGTTATGGCTACACCTTC
CDR3: CASSPRPRDSYGYTF

V: TRBV4-3
J: TRBJ2-2
size: -
D: -
DNA: TGCGCCAGCAGCCAAGAAATGGGGGCAGGGGCCACCGGGGAGCTGTTTTTT
CDR3: CASSQEMGAGATGELFF

V: TRBV7-8
J: TRBJ1-6
size: -
D: TRBD1
DNA: TGTGCCAGCAGCCCGACAGGGGTAAATTCACCCCTCCACTTT
CDR3: CASSPTGVNSPLHF

V: TRBV12-3/TRBV12-4
J: TRBJ2-5
size: -
D: -
DNA: TGTGCCAGCAGGTTGGGGATCCAAGAGACCCAGTACTTC
CDR3: CASRLGIQETQYF

V: TRBV7-2
J: TRBJ1-5
size: -
D: -
DNA: TGTGCCAGCAGCTTAGCTGGACAGCCCCAGCATTTT
CDR3: CASSLAGQPQHF

V: TRBV20-1
J: TRBJ2-2
size: -
D: -
DNA: TGCAGTGCTAGACGGCGGGTCACCGGGGAGCTGTTTTTT
CDR3: CSARRRVTGELFF

V: TRBV20-1
J: TRBJ2-7
size: -
D: TRBD2
DNA: TGCAGTGCCGACCCACTAGCGGGAGGGTTGTGGCAGTACTTC
CDR3: CSADPLAGGLWQYF

V: TRBV28
J: TRBJ2-3
size: -
D: TRBD1
DNA: TGTGCCAGCCGACGGACAGGGGGGGGTGATACGCAGTATTTT
CDR3: CASRRTGGGDTQYF

V: TRBV20-1
J: TRBJ2-3
size: -
D: -
DNA: TGCAGTGCTAGGGACCCTGTAGGGACAGATACGCAGTATTTT
CDR3: CSARDPVGTDTQYF

V: TRBV7-2
J: TRBJ1-2
size: few
D: TRBD1
DNA: TGTGCCAGCAGCGCCAAGACAGGGGGTGGGTTTGGCTACACCTTC
CDR3: CASSAKTGGGFGYTF

V: TRBV18
J: TRBJ2-5
size: -
D: -
DNA: TGTGCCAGCTCAGGAGGGGAGACCCAGTACTTC
CDR3: CASSGGETQYF

V: TRBV6-2/TRBV6-3
J: TRBJ2-5
size: few
D: -
DNA: TGTGCCAGCAGTTACTTTGTACAGGACGACCAAGAGACCCAGTACTTC
CDR3: CASSYFVQDDQETQYF

V: TRBV12-3/TRBV12-4
J: TRBJ1-2
size: -
D: TRBD1
DNA: TGTGCCAGCAGTTTAGGTCTTACAGGGGGCGATGGCTACACCTTC
CDR3: CASSLGLTGGDGYTF

V: TRBV6-2/TRBV6-3
J: TRBJ2-3
size: -
D: -
DNA: TGTGCCAGCAGTTTACGGGAGTTAGCCACAGATACGCAGTATTTT
CDR3: CASSLRELATDTQYF

V: TRBV28
J: TRBJ2-3
size: -
D: TRBD1
DNA: TGTGCCAGCAGCCGAGCCCTCGGGACAGGGGGTGGCACGCAGTATTTT
CDR3: CASSRALGTGGGTQYF

V: TRBV6-2/TRBV6-3
J: TRBJ2-3
size: -
D: -
DNA: TGTGCCAGCAGAAGGGGGGCATGGGCGGGACTCATCAGCACAGATACGCAGTATTTT
CDR3: CASRRGAWAGLISTDTQYF

V: TRBV28
J: TRBJ1-2
size: few
D: -
DNA: TGTGCCAGCAGCCTCGTTCCGGGGCCAGGGGATGGCTACACCTTC
CDR3: CASSLVPGPGDGYTF

V: TRBV6-2/TRBV6-3
J: TRBJ1-1
size: medium-sized
D: -
DNA: TGTGCCAGCAGAAGGGGGACAACTAACACTGAAGCTTTCTTT
CDR3: CASRRGTTNTEAFF

V: TRBV27
J: TRBJ1-1
size: -
D: -
DNA: TGTGCCAGCAGTTTATCTTCAGTAGGGACTGAAGCTTTCTTT
CDR3: CASSLSSVGTEAFF

V: TRBV6-2/TRBV6-3
J: TRBJ2-4
size: -
D: -
DNA: TGTGCCAGCAGCACACCCGACAGACTAGCCAAAAACATTCAGTACTTC
CDR3: CASSTPDRLAKNIQYF

V: TRBV18
J: TRBJ1-1
size: -
D: -
DNA: TGTGCCAGCTCACCAGTGATACGTACTGAAGCTTTCTTT
CDR3: CASSPVIRTEAFF

V: TRBV6-2/TRBV6-3
J: TRBJ1-6
size: few
D: TRBD1
DNA: TGTGCCAGCAGCGGGACAGATATCCGAAGCTCCTATAATTCACCCCTCCACTTT
CDR3: CASSGTDIRSSYNSPLHF

V: TRBV19
J: TRBJ2-1
size: few
D: TRBD2
DNA: TGTGCCAGTAGTGTCACTAGCGAGACCTACAATGAGCAGTTCTTC
CDR3: CASSVTSETYNEQFF

V: TRBV29-1
J: TRBJ1-4
size: once
D: -
DNA: TGCAGCGTTGGCAGCTGGGGGAATGAAAAACTGTTTTTT
CDR3: CSVGSWGNEKLFF

V: TRBV7-2
J: TRBJ2-3
size: -
D: -
DNA: TGTGCCAGCAGCTTACTAGCAGGGGGGGTGCGGGAGAGGCTGAATACGCAGTATTTT
CDR3: CASSLLAGGVRERLNTQYF